These 18 T cell receptor beta chains were sequenced from one sample in a study of blood T cell repertoires in COVID-19. Method: immunoSEQ multiplex PCR; TCRdb's copy keeps in-frame clones and lacks some. The table shows about 52,000 clones, with about 82% occurring only once. The sequenced material came from peripheral blood. These TCRs come from a woman older than 75 with acute or convalescent COVID-19.

The chain has TRBV4-1 and TRBJ2-3; D is possibly TRBD1 (6 bases). V shed 2 bases and J shed 3 bases, with 15 bases lying between them. This CDR3 has 16 amino acids. The germline V gene encodes CDR1 MGHRA and CDR2 YSYEKL. The CDR3 nucleotides are TGCGCCAGCAGCCAACTAGGCCCCAGGGGTACAGATACGCAGTATTTT. It is translated as CASSQLGPRGTDTQYF.

V gene TRBV18 combines with J gene TRBJ1-1; 7 bases are shared with TRBD1. CDR1 is KGHSH and CDR2 is LQKENI in the germline V gene. The CDR3 spans 14 residues. V gave up 5 bases and J gave up 3 bases; unmatched junction bases: 6. The CDR3 sequence is CASSSQGVDTEAFF. The CDR3 coding sequence is TGTGCCAGCTCATCCCAGGGGGTCGACACTGAAGCTTTCTTT.

V and J are TRBV20-1 and TRBJ1-6, with D hard to call. This CDR3 region has 15 residues. Germline V gives CDR1 DFQATT, CDR2 SNEGSKA (reference sequence). Deletions cut 3 bases from V and 0 bases from J, with 9 bases between. CDR3 DNA sequence: TGCAGTGCTAGTTTTGGCCGCTCCTATAATTCACCCCTCCACTTT. This encodes CSASFGRSYNSPLHF.

This sequence joins TRBV6-5 and TRBJ1-1, with a weak D call TRBD1 (6 bases). The CDR3 has 13 amino acids. V was trimmed by 7 bases and J by 0 bases, leaving 9 bases between them. CDR1 and CDR2 (germline): MNHEY, SVGAGI. Written as DNA, the CDR3 is TGTGCCAGCATAGGACAGATGAACACTGAAGCTTTCTTT. It is translated as CASIGQMNTEAFF.

V usage is TRBV10-1 and J usage is TRBJ1-2; D might be TRBD1 (5 bases). The CDR3 has 14 residues. V was shortened by 5 bases and J by 5 bases, with 15 bases between the two germline ends. Per germline, CDR1 WNHNN and CDR2 SYGVQD (reference sequence). The CDR3 region has the DNA TGCGCCAGCAGTCCCACAGGCCTGCCTTATGGCTACACCTTC. As protein: CASSPTGLPYGYTF.

The chain couples TRBV5-8 to TRBJ1-4; D unresolved. The germline CDR1 and CDR2 sequences are SGHTS and YDEGEE. This CDR3 is built from 17 residues. Trimming stripped 2 bases from V and 0 bases from J, with 14 bases between. The CDR3 DNA is TGTGCCAGCAGCTTAGGCGGGAGGCTTGCAACTAATGAAAAACTGTTTTTT. It is translated as CASSLGGRLATNEKLFF.

J is TRBJ2-7 and V is TRBV6-5; the match to TRBD2 covers 13 bases. The CDR3 covers 15 residues. The trim removed 7 bases at V and 5 bases at J, leaving 8 bases unmatched. Germline V gene data show CDR1 as MNHEY and CDR2 as SVGAGI. CDR3 DNA sequence: TGTGCCAGCAAACTAGCGGGGGGGCCAGTCCACGAGCAGTACTTC. Amino acids: CASKLAGGPVHEQYF.

The chain joins TRBV4-2 to TRBJ2-2; D is undetermined. There are 15 residues in the CDR3. The V gene lost 1 base and the J gene lost 1 base, with 7 bases spanning the gap. Germline V gene sequence: CDR1 LGHNA, CDR2 YNFKEQ. Here the CDR3 reads CASSQAPRNTGELFF. The DNA for the CDR3 is TGTGCCAGCAGCCAAGCCCCCCGGAACACCGGGGAGCTGTTTTTT.

The V gene is TRBV9, the J gene TRBJ2-3; 8 nucleotides match TRBD2. V dropped 3 bases and J dropped 1; count of bases not matched to a gene: 7. The CDR3 has 16 amino acids. Germline loops: CDR1 SGDLS, CDR2 YYNGEE. The CDR3 nucleotides read TGTGCCAGCAGCGCCCTAGCGGGCGCGGGCACAGATACGCAGTATTTT. Its protein is CASSALAGAGTDTQYF.

The chain carries TRBV11-2 and TRBJ2-3, with TRBD2 identical over 13 bases. The length of the CDR3 is 16 residues. Germline-derived CDR1 and CDR2 are SGHAT and FQNNGV. The J segment lost 2 bases and the V segment lost 5 bases, leaving 4 bases of the junction unmatched. The CDR3 DNA is TGTGCCAGCAGCCGACTAGCGGGGGGTTCCACAGATACGCAGTATTTT. This codes for CASSRLAGGSTDTQYF.

The chain is built from TRBV9 and TRBJ2-1; 7 bases map to TRBD2. The CDR3 consists of 15 residues. V lost 0 bases, J lost 2 bases, and 2 bases stayed unmatched. CDR1 SGDLS and CDR2 YYNGEE come from the germline V gene. Here the CDR3 DNA reads TGTGCCAGCAGCGTAGCTAGCGGTACCTACAATGAGCAGTTCTTC. Protein product: CASSVASGTYNEQFF. Together with reference TRBV9 and TRBJ2-1, the CDR3 gives the full variable domain: DSGVTQTPKHLITATGQRVTLRCSPRSGDLSVYWYQQSLDQGLQFLIQYYNGEERAKGNILERFSAQQFPDLHSELNLSSLELGDSALYFCASSVASGTYNEQFFGPGTRLTVL.

The chain is built from TRBV10-3 and TRBJ1-6; 7 nucleotides line up with TRBD1. Trimming took 6 bases from V and 8 from J; bases not matched to a gene: 4. CDR1 ENHRY and CDR2 SYGVKD come from the germline V gene. The CDR3 has 13 residues. This chain's CDR3 is CAIRPDRDSPLHF. Here the CDR3 DNA reads TGTGCCATCAGACCTGACAGGGATTCACCCCTCCACTTT.

The V call is TRBV10-1, the J call TRBJ1-6; no clear D. Trimming removed 0 bases from V and 7 bases from J, with 13 bases in between. This CDR3 has 16 residues. Per germline, CDR1 WNHNN and CDR2 SYGVQD (reference sequence). In DNA form, the CDR3 reads TGCGCCAGCAGTGAGTCGAAACTGGGAGGAAATTCACCCCTCCACTTT. It is translated as CASSESKLGGNSPLHF.

The chain links TRBV30 to TRBJ2-7; 13 nucleotides match TRBD2. CDR3 length: 18 amino acids. V trimming: 2 bases; J trimming: 4 bases; junction bases outside the gene matches: 14. Germline V CDR1 and CDR2: GTSNPN, SVGIG (reference sequence). CDR3 nucleotide sequence: TGTGCCTGGAGTCCCCACCCCCTACTAGCGGGGGGGCCTTACGAGCAGTACTTC. Translated, it gives CAWSPHPLLAGGPYEQYF. Combining the CDR3 with reference TRBV30 and TRBJ2-7 gives the whole variable domain SQTIHQWPATLVQPVGSPLSLECTVEGTSNPNLYWYRQAAGRGLQLLFYSVGIGQISSEVPQNLSASRPQDRQFILSSKKLLLSDSGFYLCAWSPHPLLAGGPYEQYFGPGTRLTVT.

V gene TRBV3-1 (or the pseudogene TRBV3-2) combines with J gene TRBJ2-4; TRBD2 might be the D (7 bases). The V and J ends lost 4 bases and 5 bases respectively, with 18 bases between them. This CDR3 spans 16 amino acids. Germline values: CDR1 LGHDT, CDR2 YNNKEL (reference sequence). The CDR3 spells CASSPRGGGDQNIQYF. Here the CDR3 DNA reads TGTGCCAGCAGCCCCAGGGGCGGGGGCGATCAAAACATTCAGTACTTC.

The rearrangement uses TRBV3-1 (or the pseudogene TRBV3-2) and TRBJ1-1; D may be TRBD1 (6 bases). Per germline, CDR1 LGHDT and CDR2 YNNKEL (reference sequence). V was cut by 1 base and J by 11 bases, with 11 bases left in between. The CDR3 contains 12 residues. The CDR3 sequence: CASSQGRQEAFF. CDR3 in DNA: TGTGCCAGCAGCCAAGGACGACAGGAGGCTTTCTTT.

Comments on this clone: The junction departs from germline at one end; a sequencing error may be responsible. The chain links TRBV7-7 to TRBJ1-1, with D possibly being TRBD1 (6 bases). CDR1 is SSHAT and CDR2 is FNYEAQ in the germline V gene (reference sequence). This CDR3 has 13 residues. The CDR3 DNA follows: TGTGCTAGCAGCTTGACAGGGAACACTGAAGCTTTCTTT. It yields the protein CASSLTGNTEAFF.

The V call is TRBV2, the J call TRBJ2-1; 11 nucleotides line up with TRBD1. J gave up 8 bases and V 9 bases, and 3 bases lay outside the gene matches. The CDR3 consists of 12 residues. Germline CDR1 SNHLY, CDR2 FYNNEI. Here the CDR3 DNA reads TGTGCCAGAGGACAGGGGGCGGATGAGCAGTTCTTC. This translates into CARGQGADEQFF.